Shown below are 29 T cell receptor beta chains from a single sample sequenced in a study of blood T cell repertoires in COVID-19. Profiled with immunoSEQ multiplex PCR; TCRdb holds only in-frame clones, not every one. Among tens of thousands of clones listed, about 80% were seen once. The specimen sequenced was peripheral blood. These receptors all come from a woman in her 70s with acute or convalescent COVID-19.

The rearrangement joins TRBV11-2 to TRBJ2-7, with TRBD1 matching 7 bases. CDR1 and CDR2 from the germline V gene are SGHAT and FQNNGV. V trimming: 5 bases; J trimming: 7 bases; junction bases outside the gene matches: 5. The CDR3 consists of 12 residues. CDR3: CASSHRGREQYF. For the CDR3, the DNA is TGTGCCAGCAGCCACAGGGGTAGGGAGCAGTACTTC.

The V gene is TRBV5-1, the J gene TRBJ1-1; 7 bases line up with TRBD1. Per the germline V gene, CDR1 is SGHRS and CDR2 is YFSETQ. After removal of 0 bases from V and 0 bases from J, the junction contained 8 bases not matched to a gene. This CDR3 is 17 amino acids long. The CDR3 sequence: CASSLERGQWMNTEAFF. The CDR3 region has the DNA TGCGCCAGCAGCTTGGAAAGGGGGCAATGGATGAACACTGAAGCTTTCTTT.

This sequence joins TRBV5-1 and TRBJ2-2, with a weak D call TRBD2 (5 bases). The V gene's germline CDR1 is SGHRS and CDR2 YFSETQ. V was pared by 4 bases and J by 7 bases, with 17 bases between. The length of the CDR3 is 15 residues. The CDR3 is CASSGYGRGSGELFF. For the CDR3, the DNA is TGCGCCAGCAGCGGGTACGGTCGTGGGAGCGGGGAGCTGTTTTTT.

The chain is built from TRBV2 and TRBJ2-7, with TRBD1 matching over 10 bases. The length of the CDR3 is 14 residues. Per germline, CDR1 SNHLY and CDR2 FYNNEI. V lost 6 bases, J lost 5 bases, and 7 bases stayed unmatched. As DNA, the CDR3 is TGTGCCAGCAGACCGGGACAGGGGAAGAACGAGCAGTACTTC. This sequence encodes CASRPGQGKNEQYF.

The rearrangement uses TRBV29-1 and TRBJ1-1; TRBD1 aligns across 10 bases. Germline loops: CDR1 SQVTM, CDR2 ANQGSEA. The CDR3 runs to 13 residues. The J segment lost 4 bases and the V segment lost 6 bases, leaving 5 bases of the junction unmatched. The CDR3 is CSVDRGRGTEAFF. CDR3 bases: TGCAGCGTCGACAGGGGGCGCGGCACTGAAGCTTTCTTT.

The chain recombines TRBV3-1 (or the pseudogene TRBV3-2) with TRBJ2-3; the D gene is possibly TRBD2 (6 bases). V lost 7 bases and J lost 4, with 36 bases in between. Germline-derived CDR1 and CDR2 are LGHDT and YNNKEL (reference sequence). This CDR3 has 21 amino acids. CDR3 region: CASMIASIVRAGGANSDTQYF. CDR3 DNA sequence: TGTGCCAGCATGATAGCCAGCATAGTAAGAGCGGGTGGGGCTAATTCAGATACGCAGTATTTT.

This chain connects TRBV19 to TRBJ1-1, with D possibly matching TRBD1 (5 bases). V was trimmed by 5 bases and J by 3 bases, leaving 10 bases between them. Germline V gives CDR1 LNHDA, CDR2 SQIVND (reference sequence). This CDR3 is 13 amino acids long. This chain's CDR3 is CASSPGRDTEAFF. DNA of the CDR3: TGTGCCAGTAGTCCAGGGAGGGACACTGAAGCTTTCTTT.

This clone has only one observation. The gene calls are TRBV6-5 and TRBJ1-6; D may be TRBD1 (5 bases). Germline CDR1 reads MNHEY; CDR2 reads SVGAGI. This CDR3 spans 14 amino acids. V was shortened by 4 bases and J by 7 bases, with 11 bases between the two germline ends. CDR3 amino acids: CASSFQGQNSPLHF. The DNA for the CDR3 is TGTGCCAGCAGTTTTCAGGGTCAGAATTCACCCCTCCACTTT.

V is TRBV29-1 and J is TRBJ1-1; the match to TRBD1 covers 7 bases. The CDR3 is 12 amino acids. Unmatched junction bases numbered 10, after V lost 7 bases and J lost 8 bases. Germline-derived CDR1 and CDR2 are SQVTM and ANQGSEA. The CDR3 sequence: CSARTGITEAFF. The DNA of the CDR3 is TGCAGCGCAAGGACAGGAATAACGGAAGCTTTCTTT.

This clone appeared once. The chain uses TRBV4-3 and TRBJ1-6, with D tentatively TRBD1 (6 bases). This CDR3 contains 13 residues. Trimming cost V 3 bases and J 9 bases, with 9 bases left between them. Germline assignment: CDR1 LGHNA and CDR2 YSLEER. CDR3 sequence reads: CASSQGAVSPLHF. The CDR3 nucleotides are TGCGCCAGCAGCCAGGGGGCAGTTTCACCCCTCCACTTT.

This clone was observed a few times. The gene calls are TRBV28 and TRBJ1-5; the match to TRBD1 covers 10 bases. The V and J ends lost 4 bases and 7 bases, in that order; junction bases with no gene match: 4. The CDR3 extends over 14 amino acids. CDR1 is MDHEN and CDR2 is SYDVKM in the germline V gene. The CDR3 protein is CASSSGTGVQPQHF. In DNA, the CDR3 is TGTGCCAGCAGTTCCGGGACAGGGGTCCAGCCCCAGCATTTT.

This chain joins TRBV3-1 (or the pseudogene TRBV3-2) and TRBJ2-1, with D maybe TRBD1 (5 bases). There are 11 residues in the CDR3. Per the germline V gene, CDR1 is LGHDT and CDR2 is YNNKEL (reference sequence). Trimming cost V 1 base and J 12 bases, with 7 bases left between them. CDR3 in DNA: TGTGCCAGCAGCCAAGGGCAGGGGCAGTTCTTC. Its protein is CASSQGQGQFF.

The chain combines TRBV28 with TRBJ1-5; D is perhaps TRBD1 (5 bases). Trimming removed 8 bases from V and 5 bases from J, with 19 bases in between. Per germline, CDR1 MDHEN and CDR2 SYDVKM. The CDR3 extends over 15 amino acids. The CDR3 DNA reads as TGTGCCAGCTTCCCTAGGGGCCTAGGGGATCAGCCCCAGCATTTT. This sequence encodes CASFPRGLGDQPQHF.

The chain has TRBV5-1 and TRBJ2-7, with TRBD1 as a possible D gene (5 bases). The CDR3 is 14 residues long. Germline CDR1 SGHRS, CDR2 YFSETQ. Between the trimmed V and J ends, which lost 0 bases and 1 base, there was a span of 8 bases. The CDR3 here is CASSLEGVSYEQYF. The CDR3 coding sequence is TGCGCCAGCAGCTTGGAAGGGGTGTCCTACGAGCAGTACTTC.

The chain joins TRBV6-5 to TRBJ2-7, with TRBD2 matching 11 bases. This CDR3 region has 16 residues. Germline assignment: CDR1 MNHEY and CDR2 SVGAGI. Trimming took 0 bases from V and 2 from J; bases not matched to a gene: 3. The CDR3 sequence: CASSYSTSGGTYEQYF. The CDR3 DNA sequence: TGTGCCAGCAGTTACTCAACTAGCGGGGGCACCTACGAGCAGTACTTC.

The rearrangement links TRBV3-1 (or the pseudogene TRBV3-2) to TRBJ1-4; a weak D match, TRBD1 (5 bases). V lost 0 bases, J lost 1 base, and 9 bases lay in between. The CDR3 loop spans 16 amino acids. CDR1 LGHDT and CDR2 YNNKEL come from the germline V gene (reference sequence). Here the CDR3 reads CASSQEGRGTNEKLFF. The CDR3 bases are TGTGCCAGCAGCCAAGAGGGTAGGGGAACTAATGAAAAACTGTTTTTT.

The V call is TRBV5-5, the J call TRBJ2-2, with 10 nucleotides matching TRBD2. The germline V gene encodes CDR1 SGHKS and CDR2 YYEKEE (reference sequence). CDR3 length: 17 amino acids. Germline trimming cut 4 bases from V and 3 bases from J; bases unmatched to any gene: 9. The CDR3: CASSHARAGGYTGELFF. The CDR3 DNA sequence: TGTGCCAGCAGCCATGCCCGAGCGGGAGGGTACACCGGGGAGCTGTTTTTT.

This clone appeared a single time. The genes are TRBV30 and TRBJ1-1, with D hard to call. The CDR3 is 13 residues long. The germline V gene encodes CDR1 GTSNPN and CDR2 SVGIG (reference sequence). Trimming removed 2 bases from V and 3 bases from J, with 10 bases in between. This CDR3 is CAWSINFYTEAFF. CDR3 coding DNA: TGTGCCTGGAGTATTAATTTCTACACTGAAGCTTTCTTT.

The V gene is TRBV6-5, the J gene TRBJ1-5; no definite D call. This CDR3 region has 14 residues. Trimming removed 0 bases at V and 3 bases at J, with 6 bases between. Germline V lookup: CDR1 MNHEY, CDR2 SVGAGI. CDR3 in amino acids: CASSYSPYNQPQHF. The CDR3 DNA follows: TGTGCCAGCAGTTACTCCCCTTACAATCAGCCCCAGCATTTT.

The CDR3 sequence: CASSLDGPGGTGNTIYF. CDR3 in DNA: TGCGCCAGCAGCTTGGATGGTCCGGGAGGGACTGGAAACACCATATATTTT. The gene calls are TRBV5-1 and TRBJ1-3, with D hard to call. V lost 0 bases and J 2 bases, leaving 15 bases between the germline ends. Looked up from germline, CDR1 is SGHRS and CDR2 is YFSETQ. This CDR3 is built from 17 residues.

V usage is TRBV6-1 and J usage is TRBJ1-5; 8 bases align to TRBD1. The trim removed 3 bases at V and 1 base at J, leaving 2 bases unmatched. The CDR3 runs to 15 residues. Germline V gene lookup returns CDR1 MNHNS and CDR2 SASEGT. CDR3 DNA sequence: TGTGCCAGCAGTGAGGGGGACAGGAGCAATCAGCCCCAGCATTTT. Translated, it gives CASSEGDRSNQPQHF.

The chain employs TRBV11-2 and TRBJ1-1; no reliable D call. Germline V gene data show CDR1 as SGHAT and CDR2 as FQNNGV. V was trimmed by 4 bases and J by 2 bases, leaving 11 bases between them. The CDR3 contains 14 residues. The chain's CDR3 is CASSSPLFNTEAFF. DNA for the CDR3: TGTGCCAGCAGCTCCCCCTTGTTTAACACTGAAGCTTTCTTT. Looking up the rest from reference TRBV11-2 and TRBJ1-1 gives the full variable domain: EAGVAQSPRYKIIEKRQSVAFWCNPISGHATLYWYQQILGQGPKLLIQFQNNGVVDDSQLPKDRFSAERLKGVDSTLKIQPAKLEDSAVYLCASSSPLFNTEAFFGQGTRLTVV.

J is TRBJ2-3 and V is TRBV11-2; 15 bases fit TRBD2. This CDR3 region has 16 residues. Germline V gene lookup returns CDR1 SGHAT and CDR2 FQNNGV. The V segment lost 5 bases and the J segment 6 bases; nucleotides outside the gene matches: 6. The CDR3 is CASSPGLAGGPDTQYF. CDR3 bases: TGTGCCAGCAGCCCAGGACTAGCGGGGGGGCCGGATACGCAGTATTTT.

This rearrangement joins TRBV13 to TRBJ2-1; D perhaps matches TRBD2 (5 bases). The V gene lost 0 bases and the J gene lost 2 bases, with 5 bases spanning the gap. The V gene's germline CDR1 is PRHDT and CDR2 FYEKMQ (reference sequence). CDR3 length equals 14 residues. CDR3 DNA sequence: TGTGCCAGCAGCTTAGGCGGGACCTACAATGAGCAGTTCTTC. It encodes CASSLGGTYNEQFF.

This clone has a single count. This chain uses TRBV6-5 with TRBJ2-3; 7 positions agree with TRBD1. Germline V gene lookup returns CDR1 MNHEY and CDR2 SVGAGI. With 6 bases clipped from V and 3 bases from J, the junction kept 9 bases outside the gene matches. This CDR3 has 15 amino acids. The chain's CDR3 is CASREGALRTDTQYF. The CDR3 bases are TGTGCCAGCAGAGAGGGGGCTTTGCGGACAGATACGCAGTATTTT.

This chain joins TRBV18 and TRBJ1-4, with 8 bases that match TRBD1. Looked up from germline, CDR1 is KGHSH and CDR2 is LQKENI. J was trimmed by 8 bases and V by 3 bases; bases with no gene match: 5. This CDR3 region has 14 residues. The CDR3 spells CASSPDRVGEKLFF. In nucleotides, the CDR3 is TGTGCCAGCTCACCGGACAGGGTGGGCGAAAAACTGTTTTTT.

The genes are TRBV4-2 and TRBJ2-3; 10 bases fit TRBD2. V shed 2 bases and J 6 bases; nucleotides not matched to a gene: 2. CDR1 and CDR2 from the germline V gene are LGHNA and YNFKEQ. This CDR3 has 14 residues. In nucleotides, the CDR3 is TGTGCCAGCAGCCAACTTAGCGGGGGGGATACGCAGTATTTT. Its protein product is CASSQLSGGDTQYF.

The V gene is TRBV6-5, the J gene TRBJ1-2, with 7 nucleotides matching TRBD1. This CDR3 comprises 13 residues. The germline gives CDR1 MNHEY, CDR2 SVGAGI. Trimming at V came to 5 bases and at J to 6 bases, leaving 6 bases not matched to a gene. The chain's CDR3 is CASSPTGVNGYTF. CDR3 coding DNA: TGTGCCAGCAGTCCTACAGGGGTGAATGGCTACACCTTC.

The chain carries TRBV9 and TRBJ2-6; D is unclear. CDR1 is SGDLS, CDR2 YYNGEE, per germline. The length of the CDR3 is 14 residues. V lost 4 bases to trimming and J lost 4 bases, with 9 bases between them. The CDR3 DNA is TGTGCCAGCAGCTATAGCCCAGGGGCCAACGTCCTGACTTTC. Encoded protein: CASSYSPGANVLTF.